The next 18 T cell receptor beta chains were all read from a single sample in a study of blood T cell repertoires in COVID-19. TCRdb keeps only in-frame clones here, not all; method: immunoSEQ multiplex PCR. The sample comprises 150,000 to 250,000 clones, 82% of which are singletons, and 10% to 15% rests with the top ten. Sequenced material: PBMCs or T cells enriched from blood (not recorded which). The receptors shown here come from a man aged 35-49 years who had recovered from COVID-19.

This rearrangement joins TRBV4-1 to TRBJ1-1; D is possibly TRBD1 (6 bases). Germline-derived CDR1 and CDR2 are MGHRA and YSYEKL. Trimming removed 5 bases from V and 3 bases from J, with 10 bases in between. The CDR3 totals 13 residues. CDR3 DNA: TGCGCCAGCAGCAGGACAGTCGACACTGAAGCTTTCTTT. Translating it yields CASSRTVDTEAFF.

This rearrangement joins TRBV19 to TRBJ2-1, with a tentative D call TRBD1 (5 bases). This CDR3 contains 15 residues. Germline values: CDR1 LNHDA, CDR2 SQIVND (reference sequence). The ends were cut back, 5 bases at V and 7 bases at J, with 18 bases in the middle. The CDR3 loop is CASSGARASKNEQFF. The CDR3 DNA sequence: TGTGCCAGTAGTGGGGCCAGGGCCTCTAAGAATGAGCAGTTCTTC.

The chain couples TRBV18 to TRBJ2-2, with TRBD1 as a possible D gene (6 bases). The CDR3 totals 15 residues. Germline assignment: CDR1 KGHSH and CDR2 LQKENI. The V end was cut by 1 base, the J end by 3 bases, with 9 bases between. CDR3 DNA: TGTGCCAGCTCACCACAGGACAGTTACACCGGGGAGCTGTTTTTT. Translated, it gives CASSPQDSYTGELFF.

This chain joins TRBV6-1 and TRBJ2-7; TRBD2 matches at 9 bases. This CDR3 region has 14 residues. The germline CDR1 and CDR2 sequences are MNHNS and SASEGT. The CDR3 DNA is TGTGCCAGCAGTAAAGCGGGAGGCGGGAACGAGCAGTACGTC. It is translated as CASSKAGGGNEQYV.

The chain has TRBV27 and TRBJ2-3, with 8 positions matching TRBD2. The CDR3 consists of 15 residues. Germline-derived CDR1 and CDR2 are MNHEY and SMNVEV (reference sequence). V was pared by 3 bases and J by 3 bases, with 5 bases of the junction left unmatched. This CDR3 reads CASSLASGRTDTQYF. For the CDR3, the DNA is TGTGCCAGCAGTTTGGCCAGCGGGAGAACAGATACGCAGTATTTT.

The V call is TRBV4-2, the J call TRBJ1-4; 7 bases line up with TRBD1. The CDR3 is 16 amino acids. V trimming: 3 bases; J trimming: 5 bases; junction bases outside the gene matches: 9. In germline, CDR1 is LGHNA, CDR2 YNFKEQ. The CDR3 sequence: CASSHTLQGQNEKLFF. CDR3 coding DNA: TGTGCCAGCAGCCACACTTTACAGGGGCAGAATGAAAAACTGTTTTTT.

The sample holds one count of this clone. The rearrangement joins TRBV28 to TRBJ2-1, with TRBD2 matching 7 bases. Germline CDR1 and CDR2: MDHEN and SYDVKM. There are 15 residues in the CDR3. V gave up 5 bases and J gave up 7 bases; unmatched junction bases: 11. The CDR3 sequence: CASSTAGEGQNEQFF. CDR3 nucleotides: TGTGCCAGCAGTACGGCGGGAGAAGGTCAGAATGAGCAGTTCTTC.

The chain recombines TRBV7-3 with TRBJ2-7; D is possibly TRBD2 (6 bases). Trimming shortened V by 4 bases and J by 3 bases, and 10 bases separated the two germline ends. The CDR3 contains 13 residues. Germline lookup yields CDR1 SGHTA and CDR2 FQGTGA. In nucleotides, the CDR3 is TGTGCCAGCAGCTGGACTATACTCTACGAGCAGTACGTC. This sequence encodes CASSWTILYEQYV.

V usage is TRBV5-1 and J usage is TRBJ2-5; 8 bases match TRBD1. This CDR3 spans 15 amino acids. Germline lookup yields CDR1 SGHRS and CDR2 YFSETQ. With V trimmed by 4 bases and J by 4 bases, 9 bases remained unmatched. In nucleotides, the CDR3 is TGCGCCAGCAGCCGGATTCCAACAGGGGGAGAGACCCAGTACTTC. Translating it yields CASSRIPTGGETQYF.

In this sample, this clone turned up once. V and J are TRBV7-2 and TRBJ1-4; no clear D. The CDR3 has 15 residues. Trimming pared 5 bases from V and 0 bases from J, leaving 10 bases between. Germline lookup yields CDR1 SGHTA and CDR2 FQGNSA. The CDR3 coding sequence is TGTGCCAGCAGCACACAGAGTTCAACTAATGAAAAACTGTTTTTT. Translation gives CASSTQSSTNEKLFF.

The CDR3 bases are TGTGCCAGTAGGGCGCCGGGACAGGGACACAATGAGCAGTTCTTC. Protein sequence: CASRAPGQGHNEQFF. V is TRBV19 and J is TRBJ2-1; TRBD1 agrees at 9 bases. Germline V gene sequence: CDR1 LNHDA, CDR2 SQIVND (reference sequence). With V trimmed by 6 bases and J by 5 bases, 8 bases remained unmatched. The CDR3 covers 15 residues.

The chain is built from TRBV19 and TRBJ1-3, with D hard to call. The length of the CDR3 is 14 residues. V dropped 9 bases and J dropped 0 bases, with 12 bases sitting between them. Germline assignment: CDR1 LNHDA and CDR2 SQIVND (reference sequence). CDR3 sequence (DNA): TGTGCCAGCCGTCTAGTCGCCTCTGGAAACACCATATATTTT. Protein product: CASRLVASGNTIYF.

This clone was recorded once. The chain couples TRBV18 to TRBJ2-1; 7 bases match TRBD2. The V segment lost 3 bases and the J segment 0 bases; nucleotides outside the gene matches: 5. CDR1 KGHSH and CDR2 LQKENI come from the germline V gene. The CDR3 loop spans 16 amino acids. CDR3 bases: TGTGCCAGCTCACCCCCGGGGGGAGGCTCCTACAATGAGCAGTTCTTC. This sequence encodes CASSPPGGGSYNEQFF.

The chain employs TRBV4-1 and TRBJ2-3; D is uncertain. From germline, CDR1 is MGHRA and CDR2 YSYEKL. The CDR3 extends over 13 amino acids. V was trimmed by 4 bases and J by 5 bases, leaving 10 bases between them. CDR3 coding DNA: TGCGCCAGCAGCCCCCTAGTAGGAGATACGCAGTATTTT. It yields the protein CASSPLVGDTQYF.

This clone was counted a few times. The chain joins TRBV7-6 to TRBJ2-5, with TRBD2 matching 10 bases. The germline V gene encodes CDR1 SGHVS and CDR2 FNYEAQ. The CDR3 is 16 amino acids. Trimming at V came to 4 bases and at J to 1 base, leaving 6 bases not matched to a gene. The CDR3 sequence: CASSYKAGGRQETQYF. The CDR3 region has the DNA TGTGCCAGCAGCTACAAAGCGGGAGGGCGCCAAGAGACCCAGTACTTC.

V usage is TRBV2 and J usage is TRBJ2-1, with D tentatively TRBD2 (6 bases). Germline V CDR1 and CDR2: SNHLY, FYNNEI. CDR3 length equals 11 residues. Trimming removed 6 bases from V and 11 bases from J, with 11 bases in between. CDR3 region: CASSQGGKQFF. The DNA for the CDR3 is TGTGCCAGCAGCCAGGGAGGTAAGCAGTTCTTC.

This chain uses TRBV5-1 with TRBJ1-1; unclear D gene. Germline CDR1 and CDR2: SGHRS and YFSETQ. The V gene lost 3 bases and the J gene lost 3 bases, with 6 bases spanning the gap. The CDR3 length is 12 residues. The CDR3 sequence: CASSWSDTEAFF. CDR3 nucleotides: TGCGCCAGCAGCTGGAGTGACACTGAAGCTTTCTTT.

The chain joins TRBV6-2 or TRBV6-3 to TRBJ2-1; 7 bases match TRBD1. CDR3 length equals 15 residues. After removal of 6 bases from V and 7 bases from J, the junction contained 12 bases not matched to a gene. Germline V gene sequence: CDR1 MNHEY, CDR2 SVGEGT. The DNA of the CDR3 is TGTGCCAGCAGCCCCCCGACAGGGAGAGCAAATGAGCAGTTCTTC. Translation gives CASSPPTGRANEQFF.